A selection of T cell receptor beta chains follows, all from one sample in a study of CD8 T cells in Susac syndrome. MiXCR, run by TCRdb on the immunoSEQ multiplex PCR reads, gives a single entry per CDR3 protein. This sample has around 110,000 distinct CDR3 sequences, with around 94% found just once. Input material: CD8+ T cells from PBMCs. All receptors derive from a human donor with Susac syndrome. CDR3s include the opening cysteine and the closing phenylalanine or tryptophan. Fields, in order: CDR3 length, J gene, D gene, clone size, V gene, CDR3 protein, CDR3 DNA. D genes are given only for firm matches. A clone size is listed for some rows: how often the clone was seen (once, few, many), or a class if it is expanded.

15 | TRBJ2-3 | - | - | TRBV4-3 | CASSQGMISADTQYF | TGCGCCAGCAGCCAAGGGATGATCAGTGCAGATACGCAGTATTTT
12 | TRBJ1-6 | - | - | TRBV25-1 | CASSGPNSPLHF | TGTGCCAGCAGTGGTCCCAATTCACCCCTCCACTTT
15 | TRBJ2-5 | - | - | TRBV21-1 | CASSQGQSPQETQYF | TGTGCCAGCAGCCAAGGACAGTCTCCTCAAGAGACCCAGTACTTC
13 | TRBJ2-3 | - | once | TRBV24-1 | CATSDYLGDTQYF | TGTGCCACCAGTGATTACCTAGGGGATACGCAGTATTTT
12 | TRBJ2-1 | - | once | TRBV27 | CASSFGLNEQFF | TGTGCCAGCAGTTTCGGCCTCAATGAGCAGTTCTTC
12 | TRBJ2-1 | - | - | TRBV5-6 | CASTLTLGEQFF | TGTGCCAGCACTCTGACCTTGGGTGAGCAGTTCTTC
14 | TRBJ2-5 | TRBD1 | - | TRBV27 | CASSFIQGDETQYF | TGTGCCAGCAGTTTCATACAGGGGGACGAGACCCAGTACTTC
13 | TRBJ2-3 | - | once | TRBV3-1 | CASSQDVRDTQYF | TGTGCCAGCAGCCAAGATGTCCGGGATACGCAGTATTTT
13 | TRBJ1-2 | - | - | TRBV29-1 | CSVKAWDEGGYTF | TGCAGCGTAAAGGCGTGGGATGAGGGTGGCTACACCTTC
16 | TRBJ2-7 | - | - | TRBV7-6 | CASSLEARGGNYEQYF | TGTGCCAGCAGCTTAGAGGCCAGGGGGGGGAACTACGAGCAGTACTTC
14 | TRBJ2-1 | TRBD2 | - | TRBV29-1 | CSVYTSGGAYEQFF | TGCAGCGTTTATACTAGCGGGGGGGCCTATGAGCAGTTCTTC
16 | TRBJ2-3 | TRBD2 | - | TRBV7-8 | CASGLLAGLSTDTQYF | TGTGCCAGCGGCCTACTAGCGGGCCTTAGCACAGATACGCAGTATTTT
13 | TRBJ1-1 | - | - | TRBV5-1 | CASRGGVNTEAFF | TGCGCCAGCAGGGGAGGGGTGAACACTGAAGCTTTCTTT
15 | TRBJ1-5 | TRBD1 | - | TRBV4-1 | CASSQGQNLNQPQHF | TGCGCCAGCAGCCAGGGACAGAACCTTAATCAGCCCCAGCATTTT
12 | TRBJ1-6 | - | - | TRBV7-9 | CAPGGDLSPLHF | TGTGCCCCTGGGGGGGACCTGTCACCCCTCCACTTT
13 | TRBJ1-2 | - | - | TRBV12-3/TRBV12-4 | CASSPREYYGYTF | TGTGCCAGCAGCCCTCGGGAGTACTATGGCTACACCTTC
14 | TRBJ1-1 | - | few | TRBV9 | CASSVEGRGTEAFF | TGTGCCAGCAGCGTAGAGGGGAGAGGCACTGAAGCTTTCTTT
16 | TRBJ2-3 | TRBD1 | - | TRBV12-3/TRBV12-4 | CASSFLARGPVDTQYF | TGTGCCAGCAGTTTTTTGGCGAGGGGGCCGGTAGATACGCAGTATTTT
12 | TRBJ2-7 | - | - | TRBV7-2 | CASSLDWNEQYF | TGTGCCAGCAGCCTGGACTGGAACGAGCAGTACTTC
18 | TRBJ1-2 | TRBD1 | - | TRBV5-6 | CASSFPPGDRGSNYGYTF | TGTGCCAGCAGCTTCCCCCCTGGGGACAGGGGATCAAACTATGGCTACACCTTC
14 | TRBJ2-7 | TRBD1 | - | TRBV6-5 | CASSPGQGKYEQYF | TGTGCCAGCAGCCCGGGACAGGGGAAATACGAGCAGTACTTC
15 | TRBJ2-1 | TRBD2 | - | TRBV14 | CASSHVGGVDNEQFF | TGTGCCAGCAGCCATGTCGGGGGGGTTGACAATGAGCAGTTCTTC
17 | TRBJ1-2 | - | - | TRBV9 | CASSVFEGPTHNYGYTF | TGTGCCAGCAGCGTATTCGAGGGCCCGACTCATAACTATGGCTACACCTTC
13 | TRBJ1-2 | - | - | TRBV5-4 | CASSLRGAIGYTF | TGTGCCAGCAGCTTGCGGGGGGCGATTGGCTACACCTTC
11 | TRBJ1-2 | - | - | TRBV30 | CASTLNYGYTF | TGTGCCTCGACACTGAACTATGGCTACACCTTC
14 | TRBJ2-3 | TRBD1 | - | TRBV15 | CATSGHDRGDTQYF | TGTGCCACCAGCGGGCACGACAGGGGGGATACGCAGTATTTT
13 | TRBJ2-1 | - | - | TRBV14 | CASSPRSYNEQFF | TGTGCCAGCAGCCCTCGCTCCTACAATGAGCAGTTCTTC
14 | TRBJ1-5 | - | - | TRBV5-6 | CASSLWGGRGPQHF | TGTGCCAGCAGCTTGTGGGGAGGAAGGGGGCCCCAGCATTTT
15 | TRBJ1-3 | - | - | TRBV12-3/TRBV12-4 | CASRTTGPSGNTIYF | TGTGCCAGCAGGACGACCGGGCCATCTGGAAACACCATATATTTT
14 | TRBJ2-5 | - | - | TRBV27 | CASSSRAAQETQYF | TGTGCCAGCAGTTCGCGGGCAGCTCAAGAGACCCAGTACTTC
16 | TRBJ2-3 | - | - | TRBV9 | CASSVGSSTFTDTQYF | TGTGCCAGCAGCGTAGGGTCATCTACCTTCACAGATACGCAGTATTTT
15 | TRBJ2-1 | TRBD1 | - | TRBV5-4 | CASSAPGQGSNEQFF | TGTGCCAGCAGCGCCCCGGGACAGGGTTCGAATGAGCAGTTCTTC
16 | TRBJ1-4 | - | - | TRBV15 | CATSSLQNDGEEKLFF | TGTGCCACCAGCAGCCTACAGAACGATGGTGAGGAAAAACTGTTTTTT
14 | TRBJ2-2 | - | - | TRBV25-1 | CASSDPSHTGELFF | TGTGCCAGCAGTGACCCGAGTCACACCGGGGAGCTGTTTTTT
12 | TRBJ2-1 | - | - | TRBV7-9 | CASSMSRNEQFF | TGTGCCAGCAGCATGAGTAGGAATGAGCAGTTCTTC
14 | TRBJ2-1 | - | - | TRBV7-7 | CASSHMDDRREQFF | TGTGCCAGCAGCCACATGGATGATCGGCGTGAGCAGTTCTTC
13 | TRBJ2-7 | - | - | TRBV29-1 | CSVRTAAGYEQYF | TGCAGCGTTCGGACAGCGGCGGGGTACGAGCAGTACTTC
16 | TRBJ2-1 | - | - | TRBV3-1 | CASSQDLAVTYNEQFF | TGTGCCAGCAGCCAAGATCTTGCGGTAACCTACAATGAGCAGTTCTTC
15 | TRBJ1-2 | - | - | TRBV25-1 | CASSGGGRDNYGYTF | TGTGCCAGCTCCGGGGGGGGCAGGGATAACTATGGCTACACCTTC
15 | TRBJ2-3 | TRBD2 | - | TRBV7-2 | CASSTSAGGTDTQYF | TGTGCCAGCAGCACATCGGCGGGGGGAACAGATACGCAGTATTTT
14 | TRBJ1-6 | - | - | TRBV19 | CASSTWEVNSPLHF | TGTGCCAGTAGTACGTGGGAGGTAAATTCACCCCTCCACTTT